This entry lists 14 T cell receptor beta chains sequenced from one sample in a study of CD8+ T cells in alopecia areata. Sequencing relied on a cDNA template that was reverse transcribed from extracted RNA. Assay: immunoSEQ multiplex PCR; the TCRdb copy retains only in-frame clones and omits some. The sample carries about 290,000 clones, about three fifths recorded once. The treatment is: oral pan-JAK inhibitor, 5-10 mg twice daily. The source was CD4+ T cells sorted from blood, collected at week 24, from a patient treated with tofacitinib. All receptors derive from a human donor with alopecia areata.

The rearrangement uses TRBV30 and TRBJ1-3; D uncertain. Germline CDR1 is GTSNPN and CDR2 is SVGIG (reference sequence). Trimming cost V 0 bases and J 4 bases, with 13 bases left between them. The CDR3 has 15 amino acids. The CDR3, as DNA: TGTGCCTGGAGTGTACAGATGGGGTTGGGAAACACCATATATTTT. This sequence encodes CAWSVQMGLGNTIYF.

This clone has only a few counts. The J gene is TRBJ1-5, the V gene TRBV30; D perhaps matches TRBD1 (5 bases). This CDR3 spans 17 amino acids. Germline lookup yields CDR1 GTSNPN and CDR2 SVGIG (reference sequence). V dropped 3 bases and J dropped 3 bases, with 21 bases sitting between them. CDR3 sequence (DNA): TGTGCCTGGAGCCGGCGGCTGGAGGGGAGGGTCAATCAGCCCCAGCATTTT. Residues: CAWSRRLEGRVNQPQHF.

This rearrangement joins TRBV5-1 to TRBJ1-2, with D perhaps TRBD1 (6 bases). In germline, CDR1 is SGHRS, CDR2 YFSETQ. The V gene lost 4 bases and the J gene lost 13 bases, with 20 bases spanning the gap. The CDR3 length is 13 residues. The CDR3 region is CASSPRRQERVTF. The DNA for the CDR3 is TGCGCCAGCAGCCCACGACGACAGGAGAGAGTCACCTTC.

The V and J genes are TRBV28 and TRBJ2-2, with a possible D match to TRBD1 (5 bases). There are 15 residues in the CDR3. V lost 8 bases and J lost 5, with 18 bases in between. Germline lookup yields CDR1 MDHEN and CDR2 SYDVKM. The CDR3 coding sequence is TGTGCCAGCTATGCTCCGGCAGGGCGGACCGGGGAGCTGTTTTTT. Its translation is CASYAPAGRTGELFF.

The chain has TRBV20-1 and TRBJ2-3; D gene unclear. CDR1 and CDR2 from the germline V gene are DFQATT and SNEGSKA (reference sequence). V was cut by 6 bases and J by 8 bases, with 12 bases left in between. The CDR3 sequence is 11 residues long. The CDR3: CSAPTVSTQYF. The CDR3 DNA is TGCAGTGCACCCACGGTCAGTACGCAGTATTTT.

The rearrangement uses TRBV7-9 and TRBJ2-6, with a weak D call TRBD1 (6 bases). The CDR3 is 17 amino acids. V shed 3 bases and J shed 0 bases, with 12 bases lying between them. Per the germline V gene, CDR1 is SEHNR and CDR2 is FQNEAQ (reference sequence). CDR3 bases: TGTGCCAGCAGCTTGGGAACAGGGTACTCTGGGGCCAACGTCCTGACTTTC. This encodes CASSLGTGYSGANVLTF.

This clone was seen only a few times. The genes are TRBV30 and TRBJ2-5, with D possibly matching TRBD1 (6 bases). Germline assignment: CDR1 GTSNPN and CDR2 SVGIG (reference sequence). V was trimmed by 4 bases and J by 5 bases, leaving 17 bases between them. The CDR3 length is 14 residues. This chain's CDR3 is CAWMVYRERETQYF. The CDR3 DNA follows: TGTGCCTGGATGGTGTACAGGGAAAGGGAGACCCAGTACTTC.

This chain joins TRBV5-6 and TRBJ1-2, with D possibly being TRBD1 (5 bases). The germline CDR1 and CDR2 sequences are SGHDT and YYEEEE. V gave up 0 bases and J gave up 4 bases, with 10 bases separating them. This CDR3 contains 14 residues. CDR3 amino acids: CASSLGQGAYGYTF. The CDR3 DNA sequence: TGTGCCAGCAGCTTGGGTCAGGGTGCCTATGGCTACACCTTC.

J is TRBJ2-5 and V is TRBV7-9; tentatively, D is TRBD1 (5 bases). CDR3 size: 13 residues. Germline-derived CDR1 and CDR2 are SEHNR and FQNEAQ (reference sequence). V lost 3 bases, J lost 5 bases, and 10 bases lay in between. DNA for the CDR3: TGTGCCAGCAGCTTCGGACAAGCGGAGACCCAGTACTTC. It is translated as CASSFGQAETQYF. The full variable domain, with the rest looked up from reference TRBV7-9 and TRBJ2-5, is DTGVSQNPRHKITKRGQNVTFRCDPISEHNRLYWYRQTLGQGPEFLTYFQNEAQLEKSRLLSDRFSAERPKGSFSTLEIQRTEQGDSAMYLCASSFGQAETQYFGPGTRLLVL.

The chain couples TRBV4-1 to TRBJ2-1, with 12 bases matching TRBD2. V shed 1 base and J 8 bases; nucleotides not matched to a gene: 3. This CDR3 spans 15 amino acids. The V gene's germline CDR1 is MGHRA and CDR2 YSYEKL. The CDR3 sequence is CASSQGLAGVDEQFF. The CDR3 DNA sequence: TGCGCCAGCAGCCAAGGACTAGCGGGGGTCGATGAGCAGTTCTTC.

The rearrangement links TRBV2 to TRBJ2-6; unclear D gene. Trimming removed 3 bases at V and 0 bases at J, with 3 bases between. CDR1 is SNHLY, CDR2 FYNNEI, per germline. This CDR3 region has 14 residues. As DNA, the CDR3 is TGTGCCAGCAGTGATTACTCTGGGGCCAACGTCCTGACTTTC. This translates into CASSDYSGANVLTF.

This clone appeared a few times. The V and J genes are TRBV5-1 and TRBJ1-6; 9 nucleotides agree with TRBD1. Germline lookup yields CDR1 SGHRS and CDR2 YFSETQ. The CDR3 has 15 residues. Losses at the gene ends were 4 bases for V and 7 bases for J; bases not matched to a gene: 6. This CDR3 is CASSDGTGQNSPLHF. CDR3 coding DNA: TGCGCCAGCAGCGATGGGACAGGGCAAAATTCACCCCTCCACTTT.

The chain has TRBV7-8 and TRBJ2-7; D perhaps matches TRBD2 (5 bases). The V gene's germline CDR1 is SGHVS and CDR2 FQNEAQ. CDR3 length equals 14 residues. Deletions cut 0 bases from V and 3 bases from J, with 9 bases between. DNA for the CDR3: TGTGCCAGCAGCTTAGCTGGACGGGGCTACGAGCAGTACTTC. It codes for CASSLAGRGYEQYF. The variable domain in full, with the rest retrieved from reference TRBV7-8 and TRBJ2-7, is GAGVSQSPRYKVAKRGQDVALRCDPISGHVSLFWYQQALGQGPEFLTYFQNEAQLDKSGLPSDRFFAERPEGSVSTLKIQRTQQEDSAVYLCASSLAGRGYEQYFGPGTRLTVT.

This clone was observed a handful of times. The chain carries TRBV28 and TRBJ2-1; 10 bases are a match to TRBD2. The V gene's germline CDR1 is MDHEN and CDR2 SYDVKM. V was clipped by 4 bases and J by 8 bases; unmatched bases: 8. This CDR3 is 15 amino acids long. CDR3 residues: CASSSPGLAFDEQFF. In DNA, the CDR3 is TGTGCCAGCAGTTCACCGGGACTAGCGTTCGATGAGCAGTTCTTC.